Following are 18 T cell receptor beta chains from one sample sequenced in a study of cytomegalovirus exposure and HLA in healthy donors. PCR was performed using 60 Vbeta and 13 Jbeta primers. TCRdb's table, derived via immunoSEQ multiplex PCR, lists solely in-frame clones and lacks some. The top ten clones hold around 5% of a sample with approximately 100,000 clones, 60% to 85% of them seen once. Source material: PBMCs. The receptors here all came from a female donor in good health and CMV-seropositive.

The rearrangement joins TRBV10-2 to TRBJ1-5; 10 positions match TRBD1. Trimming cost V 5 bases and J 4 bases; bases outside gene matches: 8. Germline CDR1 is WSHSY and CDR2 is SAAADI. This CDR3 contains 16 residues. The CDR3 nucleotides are TGCGCCAGCAGTATCTCTTCGGGACAGGGGAATCAGCCCCAGCATTTT. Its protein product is CASSISSGQGNQPQHF.

The CDR3 sequence is CASSIRTGTGEQYF. CDR3 nucleotides: TGTGCCAGTAGTATACGGACAGGGACGGGCGAGCAGTACTTC. The chain joins TRBV19 to TRBJ2-7; 8 nucleotides match TRBD1. The germline CDR1 and CDR2 sequences are LNHDA and SQIVND (reference sequence). The V gene end was trimmed by 2 bases and the J gene end by 6 bases; junction bases not matched to a gene: 6. The CDR3 loop spans 14 amino acids. The entire variable domain, with the rest obtained from reference TRBV19 and TRBJ2-7, is as follows: DGGITQSPKYLFRKEGQNVTLSCEQNLNHDAMYWYRQDPGQGLRLIYYSQIVNDFQKGDIAEGYSVSREKKESFPLTVTSAQKNPTAFYLCASSIRTGTGEQYFGPGTRLTVT.

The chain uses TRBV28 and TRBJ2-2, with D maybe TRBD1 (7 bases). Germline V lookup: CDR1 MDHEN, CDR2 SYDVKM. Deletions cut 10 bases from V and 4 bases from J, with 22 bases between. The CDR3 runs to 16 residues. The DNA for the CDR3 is TGTGCCACTTCTATGCGGGAACAGGGGACCACCGGGGAGCTGTTTTTT. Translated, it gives CATSMREQGTTGELFF.

The CDR3 spells CASSLRGTEAFF. The CDR3, as DNA: TGTGCCAGCTCACTCAGGGGGACTGAAGCTTTCTTT. The rearrangement uses TRBV18 and TRBJ1-1; 7 positions agree with TRBD1. The germline V gene encodes CDR1 KGHSH and CDR2 LQKENI. The CDR3 sequence is 12 residues long. The V segment lost 4 bases and the J segment 5 bases; nucleotides outside the gene matches: 1.

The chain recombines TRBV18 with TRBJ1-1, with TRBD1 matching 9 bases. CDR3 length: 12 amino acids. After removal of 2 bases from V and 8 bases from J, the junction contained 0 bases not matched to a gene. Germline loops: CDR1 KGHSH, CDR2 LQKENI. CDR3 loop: CASSPGQGEAFF. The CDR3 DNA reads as TGTGCCAGCTCACCAGGACAGGGGGAAGCTTTCTTT.

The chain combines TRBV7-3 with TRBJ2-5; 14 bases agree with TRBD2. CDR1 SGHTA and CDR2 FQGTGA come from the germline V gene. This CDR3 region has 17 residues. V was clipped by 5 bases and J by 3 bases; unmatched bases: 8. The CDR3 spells CASSLSGTSGGKETQYF. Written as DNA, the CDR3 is TGTGCCAGCAGCCTCTCCGGGACTAGCGGGGGAAAAGAGACCCAGTACTTC.

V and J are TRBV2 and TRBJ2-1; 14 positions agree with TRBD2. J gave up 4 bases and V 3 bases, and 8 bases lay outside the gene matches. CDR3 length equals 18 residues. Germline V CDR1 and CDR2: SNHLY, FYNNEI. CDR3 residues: CASSDPSTSGGVYNEQFF. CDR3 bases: TGTGCCAGCAGTGACCCTTCGACTAGCGGGGGGGTATACAATGAGCAGTTCTTC.

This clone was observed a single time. The CDR3 DNA is TGCGCCAGCAGCCAAGATCTCGGACAGGGAACCTACAATGAGCAGTTCTTC. Its protein product is CASSQDLGQGTYNEQFF. The rearrangement joins TRBV4-3 to TRBJ2-1, with TRBD1 matching over 8 bases. This CDR3 has 17 amino acids. In germline, CDR1 is LGHNA, CDR2 YSLEER. V trimming: 0 bases; J trimming: 2 bases; junction bases outside the gene matches: 6.

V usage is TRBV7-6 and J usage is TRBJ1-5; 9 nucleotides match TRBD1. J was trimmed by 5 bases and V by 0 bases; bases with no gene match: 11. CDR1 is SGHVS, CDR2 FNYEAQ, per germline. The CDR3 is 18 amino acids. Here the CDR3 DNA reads TGTGCCAGCAGCTTAGCTCCAGCCGGGACAGGGAGTTATCAGCCCCAGCATTTT. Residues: CASSLAPAGTGSYQPQHF.

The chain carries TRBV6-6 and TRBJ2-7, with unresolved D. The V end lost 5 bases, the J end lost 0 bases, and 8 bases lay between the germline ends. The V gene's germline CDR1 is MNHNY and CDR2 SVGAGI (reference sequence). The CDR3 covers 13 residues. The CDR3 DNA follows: TGTGCCAGCAGTGAGACAAGCTCCTACGAGCAGTACTTC. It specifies CASSETSSYEQYF.

The CDR3 nucleotides are TGTGCCAGCAGCCAAGATAGGAACAGGATCGGGGAGCTGTTTTTT. It encodes CASSQDRNRIGELFF. The chain employs TRBV14 and TRBJ2-2; D possibly corresponds to TRBD1 (5 bases). The CDR3 totals 15 residues. CDR1 and CDR2 (germline): SGHDN, FVKESK. The V gene lost 0 bases and the J gene lost 7 bases, with 12 bases spanning the gap.

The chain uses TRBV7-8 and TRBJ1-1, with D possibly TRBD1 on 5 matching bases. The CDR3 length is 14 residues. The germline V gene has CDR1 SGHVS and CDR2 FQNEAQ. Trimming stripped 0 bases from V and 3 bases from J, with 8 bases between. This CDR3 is CASSLARQYTEAFF. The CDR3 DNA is TGTGCCAGCAGCTTAGCGCGACAGTACACTGAAGCTTTCTTT.

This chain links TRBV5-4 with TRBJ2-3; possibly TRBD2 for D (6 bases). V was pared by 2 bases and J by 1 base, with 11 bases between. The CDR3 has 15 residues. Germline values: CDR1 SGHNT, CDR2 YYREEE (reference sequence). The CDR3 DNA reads TGTGCCAGCAGCTTAGGCGGGACCCGCACAGATACGCAGTATTTT. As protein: CASSLGGTRTDTQYF. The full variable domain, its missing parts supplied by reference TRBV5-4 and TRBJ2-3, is ETGVTQSPTHLIKTRGQQVTLRCSSQSGHNTVSWYQQALGQGPQFIFQYYREEENGRGNFPPRFSGLQFPNYSSELNVNALELDDSALYLCASSLGGTRTDTQYFGPGTRLTVL.

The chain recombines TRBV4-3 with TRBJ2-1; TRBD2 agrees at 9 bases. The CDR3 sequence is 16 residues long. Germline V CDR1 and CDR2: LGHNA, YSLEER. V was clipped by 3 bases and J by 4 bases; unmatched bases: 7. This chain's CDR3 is CASSQVSGGPYNEQFF. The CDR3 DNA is TGCGCCAGCAGCCAGGTTAGCGGGGGTCCTTACAATGAGCAGTTCTTC.

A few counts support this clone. The CDR3 sequence is CASSFLPLVVYEQYF. CDR3 DNA sequence: TGTGCCAGCAGTTTCCTCCCGCTAGTAGTCTACGAGCAGTACTTC. The chain is built from TRBV27 and TRBJ2-7; D is ambiguous. CDR1 is MNHEY and CDR2 is SMNVEV in the germline V gene (reference sequence). This CDR3 is 15 amino acids long. The V and J ends lost 3 bases and 3 bases respectively, with 15 bases between them.

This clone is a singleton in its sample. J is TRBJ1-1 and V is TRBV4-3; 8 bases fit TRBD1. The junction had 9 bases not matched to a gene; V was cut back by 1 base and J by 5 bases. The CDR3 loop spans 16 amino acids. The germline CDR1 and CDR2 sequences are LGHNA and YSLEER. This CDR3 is CASSQGGDRMGTEAFF. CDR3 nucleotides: TGCGCCAGCAGCCAAGGGGGGGACAGGATGGGGACTGAAGCTTTCTTT.

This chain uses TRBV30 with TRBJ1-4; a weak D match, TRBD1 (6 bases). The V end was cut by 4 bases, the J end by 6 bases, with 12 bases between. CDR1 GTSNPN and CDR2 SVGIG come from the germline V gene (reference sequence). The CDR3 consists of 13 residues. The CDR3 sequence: CAWTRSGDEKLFF. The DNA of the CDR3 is TGTGCCTGGACCAGATCAGGGGATGAAAAACTGTTTTTT.

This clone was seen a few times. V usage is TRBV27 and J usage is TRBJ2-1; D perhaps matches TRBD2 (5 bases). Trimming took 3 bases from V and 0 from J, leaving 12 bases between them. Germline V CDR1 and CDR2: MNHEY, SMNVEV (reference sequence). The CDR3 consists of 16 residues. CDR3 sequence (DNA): TGTGCCAGCAGTTTGGGAGTGGGTCGCTCCTACAATGAGCAGTTCTTC. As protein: CASSLGVGRSYNEQFF.